Listed here are 31 T cell receptor beta chains from one sample, sequenced in a study of Tregs in tolerant kidney transplant recipients. The protocol was immunoSEQ multiplex PCR, while the TCRdb copy is restricted to in-frame clones and leaves out a portion. Found here are about 48,000 clones; the top ten clones hold around 0.91%. Sequencing was performed on CD4+ T cells from blood, taken before the transplant. All receptors derive from a human donor who received a combined kidney and bone marrow transplant.

Worth noting for this clone: The CDR3 is cut off 3 residues early in the read; its end comes from the germline J gene. J is TRBJ2-1 and V is TRBV7-2; TRBD2 matches 10 bases. This CDR3 region has 15 residues. J was trimmed by 4 bases and V by 7 bases; bases with no gene match: 7. The V gene's germline CDR1 is SGHTA and CDR2 FQGNSA. CDR3: CASTISGRGYNEQFF. The sequenced CDR3 bases are TGTGCCAGCACTATAAGCGGGAGGGGTTACAATGAG.

As to this clone: With the read ending 3 residues before the CDR3 end, the germline J gene is used to fill in that end. The genes are TRBV6-1 and TRBJ1-5; 9 bases fit TRBD1. The J segment lost 5 bases and the V segment lost 4 bases, leaving 9 bases of the junction unmatched. Germline-derived CDR1 and CDR2 are MNHNS and SASEGT. CDR3 length: 16 residues. CDR3 DNA (partial): TGTGCCAGCAGTGTGGAGACAGGGGGGGGATATCAGCCC. Translated: CASSVETGGGYQP. The whole CDR3 sequence is CASSVETGGGYQPQHF.

To note about this clone: The DNA ends 3 residues before the CDR3 does, and the rest of the CDR3 is filled in from the germline J gene. The chain is built from TRBV19 and TRBJ1-2; 7 bases agree with TRBD1. The length of the CDR3 is 14 residues. Germline values: CDR1 LNHDA, CDR2 SQIVND (reference sequence). V shed 5 bases and J 3 bases; nucleotides not matched to a gene: 6. The CDR3: CASSEQGLDYGYTF. The DNA read from the CDR3 is TGTGCCAGTAGTGAACAGGGGCTAGACTATGGC.

As to this clone: The read terminates 3 residues before the CDR3 end, so the remaining end is supplied by the germline J gene. The J gene is TRBJ2-5, the V gene TRBV5-1, with 13 positions matching TRBD2. CDR1 is SGHRS and CDR2 is YFSETQ in the germline V gene. V trimming: 0 bases; J trimming: 5 bases; junction bases outside the gene matches: 4. This CDR3 is 16 amino acids long. The sequenced part of the CDR3 DNA is TGCGCCAGCAGCTTGGCGGGGACTAGCGGGACGGAGACC. Translating gives CASSLAGTSGTET. The entire CDR3 protein is CASSLAGTSGTETQYF.

With respect to this clone: The CDR3 end falls 3 residues outside the read, so it is completed with the germline J gene. The J gene is TRBJ2-2, the V gene TRBV4-1; 9 nucleotides line up with TRBD1. Germline CDR1 reads MGHRA; CDR2 reads YSYEKL. The CDR3 is made up of 17 amino acids. Trimming at V came to 4 bases and at J to 2 bases, leaving 8 bases not matched to a gene. The sequenced CDR3 bases are TGCGCCAGCAGCCGGCCCAAGGACAGGGGAAACACCGGGGAG. Translated: CASSRPKDRGNTGE. Given in full, the CDR3 is CASSRPKDRGNTGELFF.

CDR3 DNA (partial): TGTGCCAGCAGTGAAGTTACTTCAGAA. It specifies CASSEVTSE. Given in full, the CDR3 is CASSEVTSEAFF. V and J are TRBV6-1 and TRBJ1-1; D unresolved. The CDR3 end is not reached by the read, which stops 3 residues before it; the germline J gene fills it in. The CDR3 is made up of 12 amino acids. The germline V gene has CDR1 MNHNS and CDR2 SASEGT.

Remarks on this clone: The CDR3 end lies 3 residues beyond the end of the read and is filled in from the germline J gene. The V gene is TRBV20-1, the J gene TRBJ1-2, with 7 bases lining up with TRBD1. With 0 bases clipped from V and 0 bases from J, the junction kept 7 bases outside the gene matches. The CDR3 runs 16 residues. In germline, CDR1 is DFQATT, CDR2 SNEGSKA (reference sequence). The sequenced part of the CDR3 DNA is TGCAGTGCTAGAGATCCTCGGCAGGGGGCTAACTATGGC. Translation gives CSARDPRQGANYG. The whole CDR3 region reads CSARDPRQGANYGYTF.

About this clone itself: Read coverage stops 3 residues before the CDR3 terminus; the germline J gene supplies the remainder. This chain uses TRBV6-2 or TRBV6-3 with TRBJ2-1, with a possible D match to TRBD2 (5 bases). Deletions cut 5 bases from V and 9 bases from J, with 14 bases between. In germline, CDR1 is MNHEY, CDR2 SVGEGT. The CDR3 runs 13 residues. The CDR3 sequence: CASSLTRISEQFF. The sequenced part of the CDR3 DNA is TGTGCCAGCAGTCTTACTAGGATCAGTGAG.

Worth noting for this clone: The read halts 3 residues ahead of the CDR3 end, with the missing end drawn from the germline J gene. The chain is built from TRBV7-2 and TRBJ2-7; D gene unclear. The CDR3 loop spans 14 amino acids. Looked up from germline, CDR1 is SGHTA and CDR2 is FQGNSA. The V and J ends lost 2 bases and 0 bases respectively, with 8 bases between them. The sequenced part of the CDR3 DNA is TGTGCCAGCAGCTTAAGCCGATACTCCTACGAG. Amino acids: CASSLSRYSYE. The CDR3 in its entirety is CASSLSRYSYEQYF.

In the case of this clone: The read falls 3 residues short of the CDR3 end, and the missing part is taken from the germline J gene. The V and J genes are TRBV5-1 and TRBJ1-4; 10 nucleotides line up with TRBD1. CDR3 length: 15 residues. Looked up from germline, CDR1 is SGHRS and CDR2 is YFSETQ. The junction had 4 bases not matched to a gene; V was cut back by 0 bases and J by 8 bases. The sequenced part of the CDR3 DNA is TGCGCCAGCAGCTTGGGACAGGGGGCAGTGGAAAAA. Translating it yields CASSLGQGAVEK. The entire CDR3 is CASSLGQGAVEKLFF.

A word on this clone: The CDR3 extends 3 residues past the end of the read, so its final part is completed from the germline J gene. V gene TRBV18 combines with J gene TRBJ1-5, with TRBD1 matching 8 bases. The CDR3 sequence is 14 residues long. The ends lost 4 bases at V and 2 bases at J; junction bases unmatched: 1. Germline CDR1 and CDR2: KGHSH and LQKENI. The sequenced part of the CDR3 DNA is TGTGCCAGCTCACTACAGGGGGGCAATCAGCCC. It is translated as CASSLQGGNQP. The whole CDR3 protein reads CASSLQGGNQPQHF.

In the case of this clone: The read falls 3 residues short of the CDR3 end, and the missing part is taken from the germline J gene. This chain joins TRBV5-1 and TRBJ2-7; the match to TRBD1 covers 8 bases. This CDR3 region has 15 residues. The ends lost 0 bases at V and 4 bases at J; junction bases unmatched: 6. Germline values: CDR1 SGHRS, CDR2 YFSETQ. Incomplete CDR3 DNA: TGCGCCAGCAGCTTGGGTGCAGGGGGCCGGTACGAG. This encodes CASSLGAGGRYE. The entire CDR3 protein reads CASSLGAGGRYEQYF.

Note on this clone: The read ends 3 residues early relative to the CDR3; the germline J gene fills the gap. V usage is TRBV18 and J usage is TRBJ1-2, with D unclear. The CDR3 runs to 13 residues. From germline, CDR1 is KGHSH and CDR2 LQKENI. With 3 bases removed from V and 2 bases from J, the gap between germline ends came to 7 bases. The CDR3 loop reads CASSPDGNYGYTF. The sequenced CDR3 bases are TGTGCCAGCTCACCCGACGGGAACTATGGC.

A remark on this clone: The CDR3 is cut off 3 residues early in the read; its end comes from the germline J gene. This chain joins TRBV29-1 and TRBJ2-1; 12 nucleotides match TRBD2. The CDR3 has 13 amino acids. The ends lost 7 bases at V and 6 bases at J; junction bases unmatched: 4. Looked up from germline, CDR1 is SQVTM and CDR2 is ANQGSEA. The CDR3 protein is CSGASGRVNEQFF. The part of the CDR3 DNA that was read is TGCAGCGGGGCTAGCGGGAGGGTCAATGAG.

Details on this clone: Read sequence stops 3 residues before the CDR3 end, and the germline J gene provides the missing end. The chain employs TRBV20-1 and TRBJ2-1; 11 nucleotides agree with TRBD2. Germline V gene sequence: CDR1 DFQATT, CDR2 SNEGSKA (reference sequence). The CDR3 sequence is 14 residues long. Trimming took 4 bases from V and 6 from J; bases not matched to a gene: 5. The sequenced CDR3 bases are TGCAGTGCTAACGGACTAGCGGGCCTCAATGAG. This translates into CSANGLAGLNE. The whole CDR3 sequence reads CSANGLAGLNEQFF.

Notes on this clone: The CDR3 goes on 3 residues after the read ends, and that part is filled in from the germline J gene. The V call is TRBV2, the J call TRBJ2-7, with D possibly being TRBD1 (7 bases). The CDR3 is made up of 12 amino acids. From germline, CDR1 is SNHLY and CDR2 FYNNEI. With 8 bases removed from V and 4 bases from J, the gap between germline ends came to 12 bases. The part of the CDR3 DNA that was read is TGTGCCAGCGGACAGGAGGGATACGAG. This codes for CASGQEGYE. The whole CDR3 protein reads CASGQEGYEQYF. Supplemented by reference TRBV2 and TRBJ2-7, the full variable domain reads EPEVTQTPSHQVTQMGQEVILRCVPISNHLYFYWYRQILGQKVEFLVSFYNNEISEKSEIFDDQFSVERPDGSNFTLKIRSTKLEDSAMYFCASGQEGYEQYFGPGTRLTVT.

A remark on this clone: The CDR3 goes on 3 residues after the read ends, and that part is filled in from the germline J gene. This rearrangement joins TRBV7-3 to TRBJ1-1; TRBD1 is a possible D gene (6 bases). The length of the CDR3 is 15 residues. Germline values: CDR1 SGHTA, CDR2 FQGTGA. V was shortened by 3 bases and J by 6 bases, with 17 bases between the two germline ends. The CDR3 sequence is CASSFTGKSIAEAFF. CDR3 DNA (partial): TGTGCCAGCAGCTTTACAGGGAAAAGTATCGCTGAA.

Details on this clone: The CDR3 is cut off 3 residues early in the read; its end comes from the germline J gene. The rearrangement links TRBV19 to TRBJ2-1, with 9 positions matching TRBD1. This CDR3 spans 14 amino acids. V was pared by 4 bases and J by 5 bases, with 3 bases of the junction left unmatched. Germline CDR1 LNHDA, CDR2 SQIVND (reference sequence). The covered CDR3 bases are TGTGCCAGTAGTAGGGACAGGGCAAACAATGAG. Residues: CASSRDRANNE. The whole CDR3 reads CASSRDRANNEQFF. Full variable domain (rest looked up from reference TRBV19 and TRBJ2-1): DGGITQSPKYLFRKEGQNVTLSCEQNLNHDAMYWYRQDPGQGLRLIYYSQIVNDFQKGDIAEGYSVSREKKESFPLTVTSAQKNPTAFYLCASSRDRANNEQFFGPGTRLTVL.

Points on this clone: With the read ending 3 residues before the CDR3 end, the germline J gene is used to fill in that end. The chain couples TRBV20-1 to TRBJ2-7; the D gene is possibly TRBD2 (5 bases). Trimming left V 3 bases short and J 3 bases short, with 15 bases between. Germline CDR1 is DFQATT and CDR2 is SNEGSKA (reference sequence). This CDR3 is built from 14 residues. CDR3 bases read: TGCAGTGCTAGGAGGCCAAACAGCGGCTACGAG. This codes for CSARRPNSGYE. The complete CDR3 reads CSARRPNSGYEQYF.

Details on this clone: The CDR3 goes on 3 residues after the read ends, and that part is filled in from the germline J gene. The chain links TRBV20-1 to TRBJ2-7; 11 bases match TRBD2. Looked up from germline, CDR1 is DFQATT and CDR2 is SNEGSKA (reference sequence). The CDR3 runs to 12 residues. Here the CDR3 reads CRAGTSGYEQYF. CDR3 DNA, as far as it was read: TGCAGGGCCGGGACTAGCGGCTACGAG.

As to this clone: The CDR3 end falls 3 residues outside the read, so it is completed with the germline J gene. V is TRBV7-9 and J is TRBJ2-5; D is undetermined. Germline V gene lookup returns CDR1 SEHNR and CDR2 FQNEAQ (reference sequence). The V end was cut by 7 bases, the J end by 4 bases, with 19 bases between. The CDR3 has 15 amino acids. CDR3: CASTFGLSGAETQYF. The DNA read from the CDR3 is TGTGCCAGCACCTTCGGGTTGTCGGGTGCAGAGACC.

The sequenced part of the CDR3 DNA is TGCAGTGCTAGATCGGGACAGGGCGGCACAGATACG. Its translation is CSARSGQGGTDT. The CDR3 in its entirety is CSARSGQGGTDTQYF. The chain combines TRBV20-1 with TRBJ2-3; TRBD1 matches 9 bases. The CDR3 is cut off 3 residues early in the read; its end comes from the germline J gene. Germline CDR1 and CDR2: DFQATT and SNEGSKA (reference sequence). With 2 bases clipped from V and 1 base from J, the junction kept 4 bases outside the gene matches. This CDR3 has 15 residues.

Concerning this clone itself: The missing CDR3 end, 3 residues past where the read stops, is filled in from the germline J gene. The V and J genes are TRBV5-4 and TRBJ1-1; D gene unclear. In germline, CDR1 is SGHNT, CDR2 YYREEE (reference sequence). V shed 4 bases and J shed 1 base, with 14 bases lying between them. This CDR3 contains 15 residues. CDR3 in amino acids: CASSPKTLPNTEAFF. CDR3 bases read: TGTGCCAGCAGCCCGAAGACACTGCCGAACACTGAA.

Regarding this clone: With the read ending 3 residues before the CDR3 end, the germline J gene is used to fill in that end. The V and J genes are TRBV19 and TRBJ2-3; TRBD2 matches at 13 bases. Germline CDR1 LNHDA, CDR2 SQIVND (reference sequence). This CDR3 comprises 16 residues. V was pared by 5 bases and J by 2 bases, with 4 bases of the junction left unmatched. The covered CDR3 bases are TGTGCCAGTAGTCAGGGACTAGCGGGACTCACAGATACG. It yields the protein CASSQGLAGLTDT. The whole CDR3 reads CASSQGLAGLTDTQYF.

Turning to this clone: The read terminates 3 residues ahead of where the CDR3 ends, so the germline J gene completes it. This chain connects TRBV14 to TRBJ2-7; 7 bases are a match to TRBD1. CDR3 size: 15 residues. V was clipped by 4 bases and J by 2 bases; unmatched bases: 8. Germline-derived CDR1 and CDR2 are SGHDN and FVKESK. The CDR3 loop is CASSPVGTATYEQYF. The CDR3 DNA, read in part, is TGTGCCAGCAGCCCTGTAGGGACAGCCACCTACGAG.

As to this clone: From the germline J gene comes the end of the CDR3, since the read stops 3 residues before it. The chain uses TRBV19 and TRBJ2-3; TRBD2 might be the D (6 bases). V was trimmed by 3 bases and J by 4 bases, leaving 11 bases between them. Germline CDR1 is LNHDA and CDR2 is SQIVND (reference sequence). This CDR3 is 14 amino acids long. The CDR3 protein is CASSIKGGADTQYF. The CDR3 DNA, read in part, is TGTGCCAGTAGTATCAAAGGAGGGGCAGATACG.

A remark on this clone: Read data end 3 residues before the CDR3 end; the end is taken from the germline J gene. The rearrangement joins TRBV6-1 to TRBJ2-1, with 12 positions matching TRBD1. The CDR3 length is 16 residues. V shed 4 bases, J shed 5 bases, and the junction held 6 bases outside the gene matches. Germline V lookup: CDR1 MNHNS, CDR2 SASEGT. The sequenced part of the CDR3 DNA is TGTGCCAGCAGTGGGGGACAGGGGGCGCCCCACAATGAG. Its translation: CASSGGQGAPHNE. The entire CDR3 sequence reads CASSGGQGAPHNEQFF.

Comment on this clone: The read is 3 residues too short to cover the CDR3 end, so that end is filled in from the germline J gene. The rearrangement links TRBV29-1 to TRBJ1-1; TRBD1 aligns across 9 bases. The V gene's germline CDR1 is SQVTM and CDR2 ANQGSEA. The CDR3 has 13 residues. After removal of 6 bases from V and 7 bases from J, the junction contained 9 bases not matched to a gene. The CDR3 loop is CSVTFQDRGEAFF. Partial CDR3 DNA: TGCAGCGTCACCTTCCAGGACAGGGGTGAA.

Of note for this clone: The read is 3 residues too short to cover the CDR3 end, so that end is filled in from the germline J gene. The rearrangement joins TRBV30 to TRBJ1-6, with D possibly being TRBD1 (5 bases). The CDR3 sequence is 16 residues long. The V gene lost 2 bases and the J gene lost 7 bases, with 18 bases spanning the gap. Per germline, CDR1 GTSNPN and CDR2 SVGIG (reference sequence). The CDR3 is CAWSIGGQGTNSPLHF. CDR3 DNA (partial): TGTGCCTGGAGTATTGGTGGGCAGGGCACCAATTCACCC.

With respect to this clone: The read falls 3 residues short of the CDR3 end, and the missing part is taken from the germline J gene. The chain employs TRBV6-2 or TRBV6-3 and TRBJ2-1; weak D call: TRBD2 (6 bases). The CDR3 extends over 17 amino acids. CDR1 and CDR2 (germline): MNHEY, SVGEGT. Trimming cost V 4 bases and J 0 bases, with 16 bases left between them. The DNA read from the CDR3 is TGTGCCAGCAGTTGGCCCTCCGGGACTCCCTCCTACAATGAG. Residues: CASSWPSGTPSYNE. The complete CDR3 protein is CASSWPSGTPSYNEQFF.

With regard to this clone: The sequence runs out 3 residues before the end of the CDR3; the remainder is reconstructed from the germline J gene. The chain couples TRBV19 to TRBJ2-3, with TRBD2 matching over 9 bases. The J segment lost 1 base and the V segment lost 4 bases, leaving 3 bases of the junction unmatched. This CDR3 spans 15 amino acids. The germline gives CDR1 LNHDA, CDR2 SQIVND (reference sequence). The CDR3: CASSKLAGGTDTQYF. The part of the CDR3 DNA that was read is TGTGCCAGTAGTAAACTAGCGGGCGGCACAGATACG.